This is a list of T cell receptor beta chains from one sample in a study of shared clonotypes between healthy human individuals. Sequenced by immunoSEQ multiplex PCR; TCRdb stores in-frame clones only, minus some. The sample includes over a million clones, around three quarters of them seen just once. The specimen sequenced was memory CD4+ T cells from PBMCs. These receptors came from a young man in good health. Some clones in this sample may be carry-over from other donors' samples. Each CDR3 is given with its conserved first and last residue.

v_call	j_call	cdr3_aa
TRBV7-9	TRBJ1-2	CASSPGQTYGYTF
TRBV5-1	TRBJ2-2	CASSRGSGGELFF
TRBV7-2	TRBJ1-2	CASRPTGTAYGYTF
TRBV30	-	CAWIQGAYEQYF
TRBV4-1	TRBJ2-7	CASSQLAGGHEQYF
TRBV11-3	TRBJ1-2	CASSLPPGSSYGYTF
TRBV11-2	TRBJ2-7	CASSSLWDTSGSSYEQYF
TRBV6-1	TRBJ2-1	CASSEGRPQRPTYNEQFF
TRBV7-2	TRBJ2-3	CASSPATDTQYF
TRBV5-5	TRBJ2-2	CASSSWTPNTGELFF
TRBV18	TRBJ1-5	CASSPGPDQPQHF
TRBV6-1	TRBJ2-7	CASSDRPGREQYF
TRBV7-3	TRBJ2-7	CASSFGSSGTYEQYF
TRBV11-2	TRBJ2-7	CASSPRGGPYEQYF
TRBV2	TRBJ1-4	CASSRTGTGEKLFF
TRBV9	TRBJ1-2	CASSVGLRGPYYGYTF
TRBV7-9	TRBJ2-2	CASSLERTLNTGELFF
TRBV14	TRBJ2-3	CASSQIRTSGSGNTQYF
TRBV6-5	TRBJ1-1	CASTPPGRNTEAFF
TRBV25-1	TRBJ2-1	CASSHGSSGSSFF
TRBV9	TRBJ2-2	CASSVVGRGYTGELFF
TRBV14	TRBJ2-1	CASSHSPTSGNYNEQFF
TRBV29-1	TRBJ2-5	CSVARGETQYF
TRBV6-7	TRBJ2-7	CASSPRAGLPPLAYF
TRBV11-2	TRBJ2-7	CASSPISRTSGYEQYF
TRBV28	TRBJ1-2	CASTLTNYGYTF
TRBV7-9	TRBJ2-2	CASSSQGFGELFF
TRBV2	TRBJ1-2	CASSYGTEIWYTF
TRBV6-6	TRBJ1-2	CATSDGINDGYTF
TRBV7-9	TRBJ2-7	CASSSDRSYEQYF
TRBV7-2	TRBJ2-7	CASSLTVGAYEQYF
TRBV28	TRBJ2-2	CATLTTNTGELFF